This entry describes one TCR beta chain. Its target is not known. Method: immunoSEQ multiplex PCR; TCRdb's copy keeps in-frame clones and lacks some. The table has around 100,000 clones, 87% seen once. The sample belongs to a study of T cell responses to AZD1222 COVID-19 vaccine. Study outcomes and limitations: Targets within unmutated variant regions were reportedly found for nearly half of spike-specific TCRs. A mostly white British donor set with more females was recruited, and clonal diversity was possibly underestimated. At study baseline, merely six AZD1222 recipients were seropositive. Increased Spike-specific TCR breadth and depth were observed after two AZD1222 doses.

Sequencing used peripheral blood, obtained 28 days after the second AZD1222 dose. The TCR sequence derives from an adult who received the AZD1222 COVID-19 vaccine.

CDR3 amino acids: CAISDTSGMTEQYF. The CDR3 DNA sequence: TGTGCCATCAGTGACACTAGCGGGATGACCGAGCAGTACTTC. This chain joins TRBV10-3 and TRBJ2-7, with 10 nucleotides matching TRBD2. CDR1 is ENHRY and CDR2 is SYGVKD in the germline V gene. The CDR3 length is 14 residues. V gave up 3 bases and J gave up 6 bases; unmatched junction bases: 5.